This TCR beta chain is drawn from a study of cytomegalovirus exposure and HLA in healthy donors. Study summary: It was reported in a later analysis that the 120 or so validation repertoires used the same platform as the approximately 670 first-cohort repertoires. General observations from the study: According to the study, roughly 180 TCR beta chains were cytomegalovirus-associated.

The donors were members of the validation cohort, which comprised roughly 120 subjects and was separate from the first cohort of around 700 subjects. Germline V gene sequence: CDR1 LNHDA, CDR2 SQIVND (reference sequence). There are 15 residues in the CDR3. V was cut by 5 bases and J by 3 bases, with 17 bases left in between. Of note for this clone: What it binds is unknown.

Here immunoSEQ multiplex PCR was the method, and the copy in TCRdb shows in-frame clones only, minus some. The sample contains some 150,000 clones, approximately 92% of which appear only once. The V call is TRBV19, the J call TRBJ2-7; a possible D gene is TRBD1 (5 bases). Sequencing was done on a sample of PBMCs. The TCR comes from a young woman in good health and CMV-seropositive. The CDR3 DNA reads as TGTGCCAGTAGTGCGGATCGGTGGGGCGTCTACGAGCAGTACTTC. Translated, it gives CASSADRWGVYEQYF.